Listed below are T cell receptor beta chains from one sample, sequenced in a study of blood T cell repertoires in COVID-19. Clones were read by immunoSEQ multiplex PCR, and TCRdb kept only the in-frame ones, dropping some. The sample shows about 69,000 clones, around 80% of them seen only once. Sequenced input: peripheral blood. The receptors were sampled from a man aged 45-60 years with COVID-19, enrolled during active disease. CDR3s leave out the opening cysteine and the closing phenylalanine or tryptophan.

V gene: TRBV18
J gene: TRBJ2-5
CDR3 protein: ASSHAMQTSGAGTQY

V gene: TRBV25-1
J gene: TRBJ1-2
CDR3 protein: ASSEIQGETRYT

V gene: TRBV19
J gene: TRBJ2-2
CDR3 protein: ASSIAQSTGELF

V gene: TRBV2
J gene: TRBJ1-6
CDR3 protein: ASSELEWERGLRSPLH

V gene: TRBV2
J gene: TRBJ2-1
CDR3 protein: ASIRAGGPNEQF

V gene: TRBV5-4
J gene: TRBJ1-4
CDR3 protein: ASSRYGTADEKLF

V gene: TRBV3-1/TRBV3-2
J gene: TRBJ1-5
CDR3 protein: ASSQGREGQPQH

V gene: TRBV18
J gene: TRBJ1-1
CDR3 protein: ASSRSRGDTEAF

V gene: TRBV4-1
J gene: TRBJ2-1
CDR3 protein: ASRIAGGPNEQF

V gene: TRBV3-1/TRBV3-2
J gene: TRBJ2-5
CDR3 protein: ASSQREQETQY

V gene: TRBV19
J gene: TRBJ2-7
CDR3 protein: ASSIVDSMSDEQY

V gene: TRBV6-5
J gene: TRBJ1-5
CDR3 protein: ASGQGTGSPQPQH

V gene: TRBV7-2
J gene: TRBJ1-3
CDR3 protein: ASSPTGGSGNTIY

V gene: TRBV3-1/TRBV3-2
J gene: TRBJ2-5
CDR3 protein: ASSLWTDQETQY

V gene: TRBV2
J gene: TRBJ2-1
CDR3 protein: ASRGLEQF

V gene: TRBV19
J gene: TRBJ1-1
CDR3 protein: ASSIEGWSTEAF

V gene: TRBV6-5
J gene: TRBJ1-4
CDR3 protein: ASSYTGQSNEKLF